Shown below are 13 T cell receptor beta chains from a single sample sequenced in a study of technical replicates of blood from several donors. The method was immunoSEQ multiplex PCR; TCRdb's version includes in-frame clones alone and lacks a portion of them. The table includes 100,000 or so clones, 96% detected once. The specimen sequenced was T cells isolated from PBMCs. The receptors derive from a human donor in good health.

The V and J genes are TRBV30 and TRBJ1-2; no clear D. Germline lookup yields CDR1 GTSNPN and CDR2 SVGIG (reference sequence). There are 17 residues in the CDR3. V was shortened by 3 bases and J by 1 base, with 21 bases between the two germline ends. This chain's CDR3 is CAWRPTPSRENNYGYTF. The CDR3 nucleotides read TGTGCCTGGAGACCGACCCCAAGTCGGGAGAATAACTATGGCTACACCTTC. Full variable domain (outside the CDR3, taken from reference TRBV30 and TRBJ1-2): SQTIHQWPATLVQPVGSPLSLECTVEGTSNPNLYWYRQAAGRGLQLLFYSVGIGQISSEVPQNLSASRPQDRQFILSSKKLLLSDSGFYLCAWRPTPSRENNYGYTFGSGTRLTVV.

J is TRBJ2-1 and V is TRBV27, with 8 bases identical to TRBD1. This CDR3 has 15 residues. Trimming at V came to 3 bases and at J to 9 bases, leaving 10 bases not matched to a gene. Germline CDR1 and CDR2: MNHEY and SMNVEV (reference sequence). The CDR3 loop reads CASSFRTGLEAEQFF. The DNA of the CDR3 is TGTGCCAGCAGTTTTCGGACAGGGTTGGAAGCTGAGCAGTTCTTC.

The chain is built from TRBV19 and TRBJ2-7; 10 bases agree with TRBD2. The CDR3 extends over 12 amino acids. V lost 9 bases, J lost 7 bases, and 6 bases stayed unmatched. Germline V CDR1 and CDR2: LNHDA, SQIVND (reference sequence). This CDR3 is CASGVAGGEQYF. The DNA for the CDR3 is TGTGCCAGCGGGGTAGCGGGAGGAGAGCAGTACTTC.

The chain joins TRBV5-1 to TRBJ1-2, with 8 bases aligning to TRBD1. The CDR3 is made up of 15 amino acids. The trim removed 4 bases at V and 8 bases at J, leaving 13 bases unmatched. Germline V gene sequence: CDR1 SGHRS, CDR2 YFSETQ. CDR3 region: CASSLGQGLSGGYTF. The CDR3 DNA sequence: TGCGCCAGCAGCCTAGGACAGGGCCTCTCGGGGGGCTACACCTTC.

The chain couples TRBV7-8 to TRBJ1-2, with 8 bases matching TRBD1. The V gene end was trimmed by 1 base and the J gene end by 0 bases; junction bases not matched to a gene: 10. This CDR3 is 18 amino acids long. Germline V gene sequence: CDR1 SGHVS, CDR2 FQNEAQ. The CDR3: CASSLDMGQDPTNYGYTF. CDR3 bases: TGTGCCAGCAGCTTAGATATGGGACAGGATCCAACTAACTATGGCTACACCTTC.

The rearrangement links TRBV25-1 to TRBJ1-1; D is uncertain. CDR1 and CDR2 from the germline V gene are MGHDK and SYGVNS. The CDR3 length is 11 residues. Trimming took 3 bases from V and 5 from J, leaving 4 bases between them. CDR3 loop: CASSDRTEAFF. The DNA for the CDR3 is TGTGCCAGCAGTGATCGGACTGAAGCTTTCTTT.

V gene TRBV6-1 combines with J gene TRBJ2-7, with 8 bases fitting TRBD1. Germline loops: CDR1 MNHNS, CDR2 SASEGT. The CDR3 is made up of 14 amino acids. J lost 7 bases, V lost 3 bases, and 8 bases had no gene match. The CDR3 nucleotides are TGTGCCAGCAGTGAGACGCAGGGGGCGGGTGAGCAGTACTTC. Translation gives CASSETQGAGEQYF.

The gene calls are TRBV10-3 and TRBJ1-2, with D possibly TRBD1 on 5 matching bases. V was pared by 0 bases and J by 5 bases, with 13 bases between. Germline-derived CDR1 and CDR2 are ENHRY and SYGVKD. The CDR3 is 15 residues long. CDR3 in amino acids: CAISESEGPGYGYTF. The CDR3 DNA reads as TGTGCCATCAGTGAGTCGGAGGGGCCGGGGTATGGCTACACCTTC.

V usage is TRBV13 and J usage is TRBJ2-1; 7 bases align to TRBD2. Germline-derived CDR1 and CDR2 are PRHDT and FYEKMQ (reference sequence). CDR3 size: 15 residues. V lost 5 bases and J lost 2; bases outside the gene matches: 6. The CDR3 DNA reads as TGTGCCAGCAGCCTGGGGGGGGGAACCTACAATGAGCAGTTCTTC. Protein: CASSLGGGTYNEQFF. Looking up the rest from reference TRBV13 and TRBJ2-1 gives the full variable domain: AAGVIQSPRHLIKEKRETATLKCYPIPRHDTVYWYQQGPGQDPQFLISFYEKMQSDKGSIPDRFSAQQFSDYHSELNMSSLELGDSALYFCASSLGGGTYNEQFFGPGTRLTVL.

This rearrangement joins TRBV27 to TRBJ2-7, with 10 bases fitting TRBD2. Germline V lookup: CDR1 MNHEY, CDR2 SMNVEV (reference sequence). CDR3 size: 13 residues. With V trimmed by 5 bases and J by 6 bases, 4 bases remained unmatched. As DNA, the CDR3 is TGTGCCAGCAGTATAGCGGGGGGAGGCGAGCAGTACTTC. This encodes CASSIAGGGEQYF.

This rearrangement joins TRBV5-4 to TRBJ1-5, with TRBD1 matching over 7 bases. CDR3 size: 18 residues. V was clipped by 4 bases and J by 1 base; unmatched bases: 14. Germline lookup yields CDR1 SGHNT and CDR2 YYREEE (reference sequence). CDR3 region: CASSPSERQGRSNQPQHF. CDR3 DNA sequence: TGTGCCAGCAGCCCGAGTGAACGACAGGGTAGAAGCAATCAGCCCCAGCATTTT.

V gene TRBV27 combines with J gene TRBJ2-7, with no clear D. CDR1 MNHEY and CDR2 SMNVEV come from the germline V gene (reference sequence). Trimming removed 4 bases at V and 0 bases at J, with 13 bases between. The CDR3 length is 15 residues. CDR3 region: CASSSRFNPSYEQYF. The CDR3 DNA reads TGTGCCAGCAGTTCGCGATTTAACCCCTCCTACGAGCAGTACTTC.

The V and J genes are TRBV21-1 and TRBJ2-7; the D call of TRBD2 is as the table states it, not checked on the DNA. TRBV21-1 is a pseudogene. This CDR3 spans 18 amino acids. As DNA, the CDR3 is TGTGCCAGCAAAGAAACTAGCGGGAGGAACCAAACCTCCTACGAGCAGTACTTC. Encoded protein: CASKETSGRNQTSYEQYF.